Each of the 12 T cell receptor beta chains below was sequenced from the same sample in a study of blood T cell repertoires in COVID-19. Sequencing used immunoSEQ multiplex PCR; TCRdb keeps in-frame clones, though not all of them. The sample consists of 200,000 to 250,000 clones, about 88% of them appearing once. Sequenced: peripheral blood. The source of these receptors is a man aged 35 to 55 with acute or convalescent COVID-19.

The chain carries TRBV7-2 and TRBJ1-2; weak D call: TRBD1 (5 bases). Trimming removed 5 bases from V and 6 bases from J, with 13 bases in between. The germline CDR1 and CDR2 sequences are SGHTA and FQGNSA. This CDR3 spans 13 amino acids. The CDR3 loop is CASSAPPGNGYTF. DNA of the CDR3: TGTGCCAGCAGCGCGCCTCCAGGGAATGGCTACACCTTC.

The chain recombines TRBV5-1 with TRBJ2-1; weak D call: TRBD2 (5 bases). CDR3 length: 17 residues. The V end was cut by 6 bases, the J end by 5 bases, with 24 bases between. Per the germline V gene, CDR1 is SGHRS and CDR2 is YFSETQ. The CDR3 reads CASTGGRNPKLNNEQFF. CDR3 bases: TGCGCCAGCACTGGAGGCCGAAACCCGAAACTGAACAATGAGCAGTTCTTC.

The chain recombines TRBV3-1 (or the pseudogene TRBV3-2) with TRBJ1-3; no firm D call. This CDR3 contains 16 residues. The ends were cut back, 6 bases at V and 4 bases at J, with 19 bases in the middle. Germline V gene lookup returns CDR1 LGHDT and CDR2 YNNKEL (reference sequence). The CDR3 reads CASSPSGQNGGNTIYF. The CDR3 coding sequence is TGTGCCAGCAGTCCAAGCGGTCAGAACGGAGGAAACACCATATATTTT.

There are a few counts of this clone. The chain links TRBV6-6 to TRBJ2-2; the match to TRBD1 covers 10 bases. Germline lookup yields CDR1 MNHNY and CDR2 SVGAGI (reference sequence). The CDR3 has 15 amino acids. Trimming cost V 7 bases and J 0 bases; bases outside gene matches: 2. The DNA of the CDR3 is TGTGCCAGCACCGGACAGGGGGCGAACACCGGGGAGCTGTTTTTT. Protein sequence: CASTGQGANTGELFF.

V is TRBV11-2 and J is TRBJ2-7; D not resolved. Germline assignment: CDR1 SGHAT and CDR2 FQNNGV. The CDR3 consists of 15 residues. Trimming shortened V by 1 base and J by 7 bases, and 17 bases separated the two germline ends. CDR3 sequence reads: CASSLGGPTVWEQYF. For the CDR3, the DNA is TGTGCCAGCAGCTTAGGAGGCCCCACCGTGTGGGAGCAGTACTTC.

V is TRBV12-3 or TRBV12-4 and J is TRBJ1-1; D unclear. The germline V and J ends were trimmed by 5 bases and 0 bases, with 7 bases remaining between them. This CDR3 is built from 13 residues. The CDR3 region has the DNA TGTGCCAGCAGTATAAAAATGAACACTGAAGCTTTCTTT. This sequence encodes CASSIKMNTEAFF.

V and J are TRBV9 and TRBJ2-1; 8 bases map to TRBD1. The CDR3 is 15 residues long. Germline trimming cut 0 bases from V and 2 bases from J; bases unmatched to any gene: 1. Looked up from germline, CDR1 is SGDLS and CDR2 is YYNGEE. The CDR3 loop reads CASSVDRGAYNEQFF. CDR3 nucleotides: TGTGCCAGCAGCGTAGACAGGGGGGCCTACAATGAGCAGTTCTTC.

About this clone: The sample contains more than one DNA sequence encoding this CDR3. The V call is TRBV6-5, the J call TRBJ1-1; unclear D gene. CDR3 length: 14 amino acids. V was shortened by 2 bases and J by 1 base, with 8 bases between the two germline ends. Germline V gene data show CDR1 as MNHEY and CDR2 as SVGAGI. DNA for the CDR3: TGTGCCAGCAGTTACGGGAGACAGAACACTGAAGCTTTCTTT. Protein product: CASSYGRQNTEAFF.

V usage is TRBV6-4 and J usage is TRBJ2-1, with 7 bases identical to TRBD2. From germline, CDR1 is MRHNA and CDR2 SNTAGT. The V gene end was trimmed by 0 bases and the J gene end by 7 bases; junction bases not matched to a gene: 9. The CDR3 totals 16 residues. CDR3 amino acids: CASSDSASGSFNEQFF. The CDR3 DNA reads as TGTGCCAGCAGTGACTCCGCTAGCGGAAGCTTTAATGAGCAGTTCTTC.

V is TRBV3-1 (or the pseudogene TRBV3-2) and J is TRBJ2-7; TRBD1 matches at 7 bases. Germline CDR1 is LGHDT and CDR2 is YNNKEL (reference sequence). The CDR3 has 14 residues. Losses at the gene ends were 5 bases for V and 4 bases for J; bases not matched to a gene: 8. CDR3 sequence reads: CASSAWDRAYEQYF. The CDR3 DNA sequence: TGTGCCAGCAGCGCATGGGACAGAGCGTACGAGCAGTACTTC.

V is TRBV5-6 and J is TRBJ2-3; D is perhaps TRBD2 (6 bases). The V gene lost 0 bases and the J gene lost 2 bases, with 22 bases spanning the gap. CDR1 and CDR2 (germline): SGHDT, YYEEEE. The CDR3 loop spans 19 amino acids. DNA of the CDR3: TGTGCCAGCAGCTTGGGGCCTTACGGGACTGCTTCGTTCACAGATACGCAGTATTTT. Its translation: CASSLGPYGTASFTDTQYF.

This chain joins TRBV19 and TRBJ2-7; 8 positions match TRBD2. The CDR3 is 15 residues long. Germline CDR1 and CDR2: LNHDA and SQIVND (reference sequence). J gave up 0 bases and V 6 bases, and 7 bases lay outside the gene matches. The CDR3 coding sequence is TGTGCCAGTAGACAAACTAGCGGCGCCTCCTACGAGCAGTACTTC. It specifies CASRQTSGASYEQYF.